This record concerns one TCR beta chain sequence. Its antigen remains unidentified. V lost 1 base and J lost 8, with 15 bases in between. The CDR3 length is 15 residues. The germline CDR1 and CDR2 sequences are KGHSH and LQKENI. This record belongs to a study of CD8 T cells in ankylosing spondylitis. Libraries of TCR beta came from quantitative 5'-RACE with molecular barcodes. TCRdb independently ran MiXCR on the 5' RACE reads; one entry per CDR3 protein. The repertoire has around 300,000 distinct CDR3 sequences, 14% to 15% of them found once; the top ten carry around 0.99%. Overall study results and limits: A motif of under ten highly homologous TCR beta variants was seen as apparently characteristic of ankylosing spondylitis blood. Reportedly, disease-linked clones are significantly enriched in ankylosing spondylitis patients' matched synovial fluid.

Specimen: blood, either unsorted or a sorted T cell fraction (not recorded which). The receptor was derived from a male donor with ankylosing spondylitis or in good health (not recorded which). This chain uses TRBV18 with TRBJ2-1, with D possibly being TRBD2 (5 bases). The CDR3 coding sequence is TGTGCCAGCTCACCACGGGCCCGGGATGTGGATGAGCAGTTCTTC. It translates to CASSPRARDVDEQFF.